This TCR beta chain was sequenced in a study of T-cell reconstitution after alpha-beta-depleted transplantation in children. Study-wide results and limits: A year post-transplant, T-cell counts and diversity derived mostly from newly produced T cells.

V lost 0 bases and J lost 4; bases outside the gene matches: 6. The CDR3 loop spans 16 amino acids. Germline CDR1 and CDR2: LGHNA and YNFKEQ. Construction of the TCRbeta library involved unique molecular identifiers. TCRdb reprocessed the PCR reads with MiXCR, giving one entry per CDR3 protein. The repertoire holds about 440,000 distinct CDR3 sequences, over 40% seen once, with around 29% in the top ten. In the case of this clonotype: The antigen remains undetermined.

Here the sequenced sample was PBMCs, taken before TCRalphabeta/CD19-depleted stem cell transplant. The clonotype originates from a girl aged 2 to 10 with aplastic anemia, due to receive a stem cell transplant. The chain carries TRBV4-2 and TRBJ2-1, with TRBD2 matching over 7 bases. The CDR3 loop is CASSQDRREGYNEQFF. The CDR3 region has the DNA TGTGCCAGCAGCCAAGACAGGAGGGAGGGGTACAATGAGCAGTTCTTC.